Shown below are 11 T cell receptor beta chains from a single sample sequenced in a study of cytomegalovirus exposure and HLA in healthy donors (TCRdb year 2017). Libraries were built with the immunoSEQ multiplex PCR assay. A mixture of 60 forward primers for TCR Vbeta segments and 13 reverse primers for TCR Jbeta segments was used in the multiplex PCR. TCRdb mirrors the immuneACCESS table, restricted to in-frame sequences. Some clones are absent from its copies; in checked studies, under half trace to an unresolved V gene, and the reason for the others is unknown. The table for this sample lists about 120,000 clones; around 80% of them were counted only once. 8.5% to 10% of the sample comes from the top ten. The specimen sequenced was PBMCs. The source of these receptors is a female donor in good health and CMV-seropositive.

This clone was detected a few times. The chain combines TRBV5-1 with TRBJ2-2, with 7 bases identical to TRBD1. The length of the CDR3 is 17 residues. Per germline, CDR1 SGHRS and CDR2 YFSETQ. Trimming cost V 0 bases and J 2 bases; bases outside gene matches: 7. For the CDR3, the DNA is TGCGCCAGCAGCTTGGAGCCCAGGGGGAGAAACACCGGGGAGCTGTTTTTT. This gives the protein CASSLEPRGRNTGELFF. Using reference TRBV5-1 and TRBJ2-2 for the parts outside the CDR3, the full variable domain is KAGVTQTPRYLIKTRGQQVTLSCSPISGHRSVSWYQQTPGQGLQFLFEYFSETQRNKGNFPGRFSGRQFSNSRSEMNVSTLELGDSALYLCASSLEPRGRNTGELFFGEGSRLTVL.

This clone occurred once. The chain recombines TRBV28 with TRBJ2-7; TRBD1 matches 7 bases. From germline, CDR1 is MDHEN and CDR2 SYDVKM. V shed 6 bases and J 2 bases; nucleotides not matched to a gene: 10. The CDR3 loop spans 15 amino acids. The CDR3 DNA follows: TGTGCCAGCAGCTTGCTGGAACAGGGGACCTACGAGCAGTACTTC. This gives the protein CASSLLEQGTYEQYF. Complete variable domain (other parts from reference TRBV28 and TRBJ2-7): DVKVTQSSRYLVKRTGEKVFLECVQDMDHENMFWYRQDPGLGLRLIYFSYDVKMKEKGDIPEGYSVSREKKERFSLILESASTNQTSMYLCASSLLEQGTYEQYFGPGTRLTVT.

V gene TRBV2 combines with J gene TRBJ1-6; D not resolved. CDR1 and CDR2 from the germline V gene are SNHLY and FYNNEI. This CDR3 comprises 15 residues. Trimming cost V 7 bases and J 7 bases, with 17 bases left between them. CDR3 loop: CASTLNPGGNSPLHF. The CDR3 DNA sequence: TGTGCCAGCACTCTAAACCCGGGAGGCAATTCACCCCTCCACTTT.

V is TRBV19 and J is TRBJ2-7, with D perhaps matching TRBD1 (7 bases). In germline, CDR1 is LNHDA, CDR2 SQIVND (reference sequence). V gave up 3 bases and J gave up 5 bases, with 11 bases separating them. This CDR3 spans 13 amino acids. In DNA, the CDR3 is TGTGCCAGTAGTATGGGCAGGGGGGACGAGCAGTACTTC. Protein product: CASSMGRGDEQYF.

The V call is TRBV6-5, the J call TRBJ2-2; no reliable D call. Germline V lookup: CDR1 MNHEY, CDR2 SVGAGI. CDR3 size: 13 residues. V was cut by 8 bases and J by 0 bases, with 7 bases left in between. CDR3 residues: CASGRSNTGELFF. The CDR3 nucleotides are TGTGCCAGCGGCAGGTCGAACACCGGGGAGCTGTTTTTT.

The CDR3: CASSQSGSRNEQFF. The CDR3 region has the DNA TGCGCCAGCAGCCAATCAGGGTCCCGGAATGAGCAGTTCTTC. The chain combines TRBV5-1 with TRBJ2-1, with TRBD1 as a possible D gene (5 bases). The germline CDR1 and CDR2 sequences are SGHRS and YFSETQ. CDR3 length: 14 residues. V was clipped by 4 bases and J by 7 bases, with 15 bases between them.

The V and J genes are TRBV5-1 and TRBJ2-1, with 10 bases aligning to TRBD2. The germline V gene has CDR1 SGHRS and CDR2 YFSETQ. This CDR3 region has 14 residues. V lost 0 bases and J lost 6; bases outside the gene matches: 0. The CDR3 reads CASSLERGGNEQFF. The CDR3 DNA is TGCGCCAGCAGCTTGGAGCGGGGGGGCAATGAGCAGTTCTTC.

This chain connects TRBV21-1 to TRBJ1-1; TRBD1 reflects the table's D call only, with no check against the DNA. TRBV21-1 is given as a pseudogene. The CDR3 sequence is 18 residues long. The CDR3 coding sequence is TGTGCCAGAAGGGACAGGGGACTTAATTCTCCTACGAACACTGAAGCTTTCTTT. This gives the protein CARRDRGLNSPTNTEAFF.

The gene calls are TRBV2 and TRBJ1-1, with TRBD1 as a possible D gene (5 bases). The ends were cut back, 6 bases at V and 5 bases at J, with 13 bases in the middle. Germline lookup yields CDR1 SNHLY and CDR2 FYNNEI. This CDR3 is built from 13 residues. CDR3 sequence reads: CASRAGRGTEAFF. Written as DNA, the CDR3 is TGTGCCAGCAGGGCAGGGCGGGGGACTGAAGCTTTCTTT.

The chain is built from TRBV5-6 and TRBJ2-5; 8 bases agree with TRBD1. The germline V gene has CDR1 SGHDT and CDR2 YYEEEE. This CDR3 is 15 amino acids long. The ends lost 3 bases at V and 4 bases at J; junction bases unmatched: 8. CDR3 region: CASSSQDREGETQYF. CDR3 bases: TGTGCCAGCAGCTCACAGGACAGGGAAGGAGAGACCCAGTACTTC.

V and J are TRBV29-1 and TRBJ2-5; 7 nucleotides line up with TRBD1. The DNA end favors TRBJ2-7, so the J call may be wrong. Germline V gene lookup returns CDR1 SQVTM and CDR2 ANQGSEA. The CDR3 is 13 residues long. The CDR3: CSVGDRSSYEQYF. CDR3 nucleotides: TGCAGCGTTGGGGACAGAAGCTCCTACGAGCAGTACTTC.